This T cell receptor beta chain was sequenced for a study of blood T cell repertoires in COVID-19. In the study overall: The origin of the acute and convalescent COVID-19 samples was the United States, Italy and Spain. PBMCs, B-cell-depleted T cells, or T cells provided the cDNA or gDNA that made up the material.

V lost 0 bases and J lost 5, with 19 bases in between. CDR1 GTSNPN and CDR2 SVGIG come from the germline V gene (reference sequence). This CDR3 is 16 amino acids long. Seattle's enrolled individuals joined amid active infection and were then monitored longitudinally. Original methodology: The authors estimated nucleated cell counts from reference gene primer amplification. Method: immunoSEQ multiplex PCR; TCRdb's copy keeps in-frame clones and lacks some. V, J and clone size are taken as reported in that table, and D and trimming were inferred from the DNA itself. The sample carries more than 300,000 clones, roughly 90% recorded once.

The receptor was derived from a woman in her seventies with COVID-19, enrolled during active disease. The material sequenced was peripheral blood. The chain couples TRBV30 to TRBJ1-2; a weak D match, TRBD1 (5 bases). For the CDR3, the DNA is TGTGCCTGGAGTGTACCGTTCAGGGAGGAGGGTTATGGCTACACCTTC. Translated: CAWSVPFREEGYGYTF.